The clone carrying this TCR beta chain was detected only once. Its antigen is unknown. This CDR3 spans 14 amino acids. V lost 3 bases, J lost 4 bases, and 10 bases lay in between. The germline V gene encodes CDR1 SNHLY and CDR2 FYNNEI. This specimen belongs to a study of cytomegalovirus exposure and HLA in healthy donors. Study-level results: Analyzed later, most CMV-associated TCR beta chains appeared HLA-restricted. Among the sequence variants, a highly shared cluster was likely an artifact of sequencing. When a later analysis was performed, an Asian-associated ancestry cluster reportedly had fewer N-insertions than the roughly 670-donor mean. The analysis excluded some indistinguishable V segments, including TRBV6-2 and TRBV6-3.

Both 60 Vbeta primers and 13 Jbeta primers went into the PCR. The protocol was immunoSEQ multiplex PCR, while the TCRdb copy is restricted to in-frame clones and leaves out a portion. The repertoire holds around 160,000 clones, with around 79% as singletons. The V gene is TRBV2, the J gene TRBJ1-5, with D possibly being TRBD1 (6 bases). This receptor was identified in a male donor in good health and CMV-seropositive. The specimen sequenced was PBMCs. The chain's CDR3 is CASSEHRANQPQHF. In DNA, the CDR3 is TGTGCCAGCAGTGAGCACAGGGCAAATCAGCCCCAGCATTTT.